The next 25 T cell receptor beta chains were all read from a single sample in a study of cytomegalovirus exposure and HLA in healthy donors (dated 2017 in TCRdb). Library construction relied on the immunoSEQ multiplex PCR assay. Drawn from immuneACCESS, this table holds only the in-frame rearrangements with V and J called that TCRdb kept. Clones are partly lost; checked studies trace under half to an unresolved V gene and leave the rest unexplained. Present in this sample are roughly 84,000 clones, approximately 90% of which were seen just once. The top ten constitute roughly 1.9% of the sample. The specimen was PBMCs. The origin of the receptors is a man aged 25-45 years in good health and CMV-seronegative.

This clone appeared once. The rearrangement joins TRBV19 to TRBJ2-7, with D maybe TRBD2 (6 bases). Germline V gene lookup returns CDR1 LNHDA and CDR2 SQIVND (reference sequence). V gave up 2 bases and J gave up 5 bases, with 16 bases separating them. The CDR3 is made up of 15 amino acids. The CDR3 here is CASSILGLSSNEQYF. The CDR3 DNA sequence: TGTGCCAGTAGTATATTGGGACTTTCCTCGAACGAGCAGTACTTC.

The chain recombines TRBV6-9 with TRBJ2-2, with D unresolved. Germline CDR1 reads MNHGY; CDR2 reads SVAAGI. CDR3 length equals 16 residues. The V end lost 4 bases, the J end lost 1 base, and 13 bases lay between the germline ends. This chain's CDR3 is CASSLWWALNTGELFF. The CDR3, as DNA: TGTGCCAGCAGTTTGTGGTGGGCCCTGAACACCGGGGAGCTGTTTTTT.

The chain carries TRBV6-5 and TRBJ2-5; D might be TRBD1 (6 bases). The germline V and J ends were trimmed by 2 bases and 11 bases, with 15 bases remaining between them. This CDR3 contains 13 residues. Germline V lookup: CDR1 MNHEY, CDR2 SVGAGI. CDR3 bases: TGTGCCAGCAGTTACGGAACTAAGGGGGAGCAGTACTTC. Protein: CASSYGTKGEQYF.

V gene TRBV5-1 combines with J gene TRBJ1-5; D not certain. V was shortened by 0 bases and J by 2 bases, with 6 bases between the two germline ends. Germline V gives CDR1 SGHRS, CDR2 YFSETQ. The CDR3 is 14 amino acids. DNA of the CDR3: TGCGCCAGCAGCTTGGACAGTGGCAATCAGCCCCAGCATTTT. Its translation is CASSLDSGNQPQHF.

The chain uses TRBV7-2 and TRBJ1-5, with D possibly being TRBD1 (5 bases). There are 15 residues in the CDR3. Germline CDR1 SGHTA, CDR2 FQGNSA. The V end was cut by 1 base, the J end by 0 bases, with 7 bases between. CDR3 sequence reads: CASSLGRGSNQPQHF. CDR3 coding DNA: TGTGCCAGCAGCTTAGGGAGGGGTAGCAATCAGCCCCAGCATTTT.

This rearrangement joins TRBV7-9 to TRBJ1-2; D unclear. V shed 3 bases and J shed 11 bases, with 22 bases lying between them. Per the germline V gene, CDR1 is SEHNR and CDR2 is FQNEAQ (reference sequence). The CDR3 consists of 15 residues. The CDR3 region has the DNA TGTGCCAGCAGCTTGACGGAATTATCGAACAGCGGGTACACCTTC. It translates to CASSLTELSNSGYTF.

V usage is TRBV7-6 and J usage is TRBJ2-2, with 11 nucleotides matching TRBD2. The germline V gene has CDR1 SGHVS and CDR2 FNYEAQ. The CDR3 has 16 residues. V lost 2 bases, J lost 7 bases, and 6 bases stayed unmatched. The CDR3 DNA follows: TGTGCCAGCAGCTTACTACAGGGGACTAGCGGCGGGGAGCTGTTTTTT. Protein: CASSLLQGTSGGELFF.

The genes are TRBV28 and TRBJ2-2; 8 nucleotides agree with TRBD2. The germline gives CDR1 MDHEN, CDR2 SYDVKM. CDR3 size: 16 residues. The junction had 6 bases not matched to a gene; V was cut back by 5 bases and J by 1 base. The CDR3 here is CASSPPGGKNTGELFF. The CDR3 DNA reads as TGTGCCAGCAGTCCGCCGGGGGGGAAGAACACCGGGGAGCTGTTTTTT.

The V gene is TRBV7-6, the J gene TRBJ2-3, with 7 nucleotides matching TRBD2. This CDR3 is built from 18 residues. Per germline, CDR1 SGHVS and CDR2 FNYEAQ. V trimming: 5 bases; J trimming: 6 bases; junction bases outside the gene matches: 20. The CDR3 region is CASSQDPPERLAADTQYF. The CDR3 DNA reads TGTGCCAGCAGCCAAGATCCACCAGAGAGACTAGCAGCGGATACGCAGTATTTT.

The rearrangement joins TRBV5-8 to TRBJ2-1; perhaps TRBD1 as D (6 bases). Germline V gene data show CDR1 as SGHTS and CDR2 as YDEGEE. The CDR3 totals 17 residues. V was trimmed by 4 bases and J by 5 bases, leaving 22 bases between them. The CDR3 bases are TGTGCCAGCAGCCTGCCGATCGAACAGGGTAGGCACAATGAGCAGTTCTTC. Its translation: CASSLPIEQGRHNEQFF.

V usage is TRBV10-2 and J usage is TRBJ2-2; 14 nucleotides agree with TRBD2. V lost 1 base to trimming and J lost 0 bases; unmatched junction nucleotides: 4. The CDR3 length is 19 residues. Germline loops: CDR1 WSHSY, CDR2 SAAADI. CDR3 DNA sequence: TGCGCCAGCAGTGAGTTTGGGACTAGCGGGGGCCCGAACACCGGGGAGCTGTTTTTT. It encodes CASSEFGTSGGPNTGELFF.

The chain has TRBV29-1 and TRBJ1-3; a possible D gene is TRBD1 (6 bases). The CDR3 loop spans 14 amino acids. CDR1 and CDR2 from the germline V gene are SQVTM and ANQGSEA. V was cut by 1 base and J by 7 bases, with 14 bases left in between. CDR3 amino acids: CSVEVTDRRNTIYF. DNA of the CDR3: TGCAGCGTTGAAGTGACAGACAGGCGTAACACCATATATTTT.

V usage is TRBV5-1 and J usage is TRBJ1-1; TRBD1 aligns across 8 bases. Trimming took 0 bases from V and 3 from J; bases not matched to a gene: 4. This CDR3 spans 15 amino acids. CDR1 and CDR2 (germline): SGHRS, YFSETQ. The CDR3 nucleotides read TGCGCCAGCAGCTTGGCGCAGGGGGCGCACACTGAAGCTTTCTTT. The encoded protein is CASSLAQGAHTEAFF.

The rearrangement uses TRBV6-1 and TRBJ2-5, with a weak D call TRBD1 (5 bases). Germline lookup yields CDR1 MNHNS and CDR2 SASEGT. Trimming shortened V by 0 bases and J by 4 bases, and 9 bases separated the two germline ends. CDR3 size: 14 residues. CDR3 region: CASSEARVAETQYF. The CDR3 bases are TGTGCCAGCAGTGAAGCCAGGGTGGCAGAGACCCAGTACTTC.

The rearrangement joins TRBV30 to TRBJ2-3; D might be TRBD1 (5 bases). V lost 1 base and J 5 bases, leaving 13 bases between the germline ends. This CDR3 has 14 amino acids. Germline values: CDR1 GTSNPN, CDR2 SVGIG (reference sequence). The CDR3 region has the DNA TGTGCCTGGAGTGGTGCAGGGATCCGAGATACGCAGTATTTT. This codes for CAWSGAGIRDTQYF.

The genes are TRBV7-8 and TRBJ2-5, with D perhaps matching TRBD2 (5 bases). V dropped 1 base and J dropped 7 bases, with 25 bases sitting between them. CDR3 length: 18 residues. Germline CDR1 and CDR2: SGHVS and FQNEAQ. The chain's CDR3 is CASSLGPGSSAVLGTQYF. The CDR3 DNA reads as TGTGCCAGCAGCTTAGGACCCGGCTCTTCAGCGGTCTTGGGGACCCAGTACTTC.

This chain links TRBV6-5 with TRBJ2-1; the D gene is possibly TRBD2 (5 bases). This CDR3 spans 11 amino acids. CDR1 MNHEY and CDR2 SVGAGI come from the germline V gene. The V and J ends lost 10 bases and 9 bases respectively, with 13 bases between them. The DNA of the CDR3 is TGTGCCACCGACGGGGAATCTGAGCAGTTCTTC. It codes for CATDGESEQFF.

CDR3 coding DNA: TGTGCCAGCAGCCAAGAAATCGGCGGATTGGGTGAAGCTTTCTTT. The encoded protein is CASSQEIGGLGEAFF. The chain carries TRBV14 and TRBJ1-1, with D unclear. The CDR3 totals 15 residues. The V end lost 0 bases, the J end lost 7 bases, and 15 bases lay between the germline ends. Germline values: CDR1 SGHDN, CDR2 FVKESK. Full variable domain (rest looked up from reference TRBV14 and TRBJ1-1): EAGVTQFPSHSVIEKGQTVTLRCDPISGHDNLYWYRRVMGKEIKFLLHFVKESKQDESGMPNNRFLAERTGGTYSTLKVQPAELEDSGVYFCASSQEIGGLGEAFFGQGTRLTVV.

The chain is built from TRBV10-3 and TRBJ2-7; D gene uncertain. V was cut by 3 bases and J by 7 bases, with 7 bases left in between. CDR1 ENHRY and CDR2 SYGVKD come from the germline V gene. CDR3 length equals 11 residues. The CDR3 loop is CAISEQWEQYF. CDR3 in DNA: TGTGCCATCAGTGAACAATGGGAGCAGTACTTC.

The rearrangement joins TRBV15 to TRBJ2-1; D gene uncertain. Germline V CDR1 and CDR2: LNHNV, YYDKDF (reference sequence). V was clipped by 1 base and J by 4 bases, with 8 bases between them. The CDR3 has 14 amino acids. In DNA form, the CDR3 reads TGTGCCACCAGCAGAGGTACACAGTACAATGAGCAGTTCTTC. Protein sequence: CATSRGTQYNEQFF.

The chain has TRBV6-1 and TRBJ2-7, with D hard to call. CDR3 size: 11 residues. The V gene lost 5 bases and the J gene lost 4 bases, with 6 bases spanning the gap. In germline, CDR1 is MNHNS, CDR2 SASEGT. The CDR3 coding sequence is TGTGCCAGCAGTAGGAGTTACGAGCAGTACTTC. Its translation is CASSRSYEQYF.

This clone showed up just once. J is TRBJ2-7 and V is TRBV19; 9 nucleotides align to TRBD1. The germline gives CDR1 LNHDA, CDR2 SQIVND (reference sequence). Trimming at V came to 4 bases and at J to 6 bases, leaving 7 bases not matched to a gene. The CDR3 is 14 residues long. CDR3 protein: CASSKGQGPIEQYF. As DNA, the CDR3 is TGTGCCAGTAGTAAGGGACAGGGCCCTATCGAGCAGTACTTC.

This clone came up once. The chain couples TRBV7-8 to TRBJ2-7; the match to TRBD2 covers 10 bases. With V trimmed by 3 bases and J by 6 bases, 11 bases remained unmatched. This CDR3 comprises 16 residues. Per the germline V gene, CDR1 is SGHVS and CDR2 is FQNEAQ. Here the CDR3 reads CASSFPFSGRISEQYF. CDR3 nucleotides: TGTGCCAGCAGCTTCCCATTTAGCGGGAGGATCTCCGAGCAGTACTTC.

The J gene is TRBJ1-4, the V gene TRBV7-8; no reliable D call. This CDR3 has 19 residues. V dropped 2 bases and J dropped 0 bases, with 19 bases sitting between them. Germline CDR1 is SGHVS and CDR2 is FQNEAQ. The CDR3 coding sequence is TGTGCCAGCAGCTTATCGTTTCTGGGCAACAGTGCAACTAATGAAAAACTGTTTTTT. It specifies CASSLSFLGNSATNEKLFF.

The V call is TRBV6-6, the J call TRBJ1-2, with 7 bases fitting TRBD1. Losses at the gene ends were 7 bases for V and 7 bases for J; bases not matched to a gene: 12. The CDR3 contains 14 residues. CDR1 and CDR2 from the germline V gene are MNHNY and SVGAGI (reference sequence). CDR3 nucleotides: TGTGCCAGCAACCGACTAGGACAGGAGATTGGCTACACCTTC. This translates into CASNRLGQEIGYTF.